Described below is a single TCR beta chain sequence and its context. Antigen: not known. The observed sequence ends 3 residues before the CDR3 terminus, with the missing tail filled in from the germline J gene. Trimming pared 2 bases from V and 6 bases from J, leaving 9 bases between. Germline assignment: CDR1 SGHDT and CDR2 YYEEEE. The CDR3 has 14 amino acids. These data originate in a study of T cells in women clearing cervical HPV infection. Study findings and constraints: Richness differences could reflect unmeasured T-cell content per sample.

Data came from immunoSEQ multiplex PCR; TCRdb stores just in-frame clones and leaves some out. The sample totals over 45,000 clones; its top ten clones hold around 1.6%. V usage is TRBV5-6 and J usage is TRBJ1-6; possible D gene TRBD1, 6 bases. The sequence was collected from a woman between 18 and 69 years old with a cervical HPV16 infection that either progressed to CIN3+ or cleared (not recorded which). The sequencing input was blood buffy coat. This chain's CDR3 is CASSFRDINSPLHF. The covered CDR3 bases are TGTGCCAGCAGCTTCCGGGACATTAATTCACCC.